Each of the 16 T cell receptor beta chains below was sequenced from the same sample in a study of T cells after yellow fever vaccination. TCRdb reprocessed the 5' RACE reads via MiXCR and lists one record per CDR3 protein. The sample lists around 310,000 distinct CDR3 sequences; 3.5% to 4.5% were seen once. The sample consisted of PBMCs, taken 5 days after the yellow fever booster vaccination. The source of these receptors is a man between 18 and 35 years old who received the YFV17D yellow fever vaccine.

The table lists this clonotype with a few counts. The gene calls are TRBV4-3 and TRBJ1-2, with D tentatively TRBD1 (6 bases). Trimming took off 0 bases at V and 7 bases at J, with 18 bases between the two ends. CDR1 and CDR2 from the germline V gene are LGHNA and YSLEER. The CDR3 is 16 amino acids. The CDR3 sequence: CASSQEPGQLLGGYTF. CDR3 DNA sequence: TGCGCCAGCAGCCAAGAGCCCGGACAGCTCCTCGGTGGCTACACCTTC.

This clonotype was observed many times. The chain is built from TRBV7-9 and TRBJ2-1; 12 bases are shared with TRBD2. Per germline, CDR1 SEHNR and CDR2 FQNEAQ (reference sequence). V dropped 5 bases and J dropped 6; count of bases not matched to a gene: 8. The CDR3 consists of 16 residues. For the CDR3, the DNA is TGTGCCAGCAGCCCACGGCCGGGACTAGCGGGCAATGAGCAGTTCTTC. It specifies CASSPRPGLAGNEQFF. Full variable domain (remainder filled in from reference TRBV7-9 and TRBJ2-1): DTGVSQNPRHKITKRGQNVTFRCDPISEHNRLYWYRQTLGQGPEFLTYFQNEAQLEKSRLLSDRFSAERPKGSFSTLEIQRTEQGDSAMYLCASSPRPGLAGNEQFFGPGTRLTVL.

This clonotype has at least ten counts. V is TRBV6-5 and J is TRBJ1-1; 8 nucleotides line up with TRBD1. The CDR3 totals 13 residues. CDR1 is MNHEY, CDR2 SVGAGI, per germline. The J segment lost 4 bases and the V segment lost 5 bases, leaving 3 bases of the junction unmatched. The CDR3 loop is CASSRTGTTEAFF. The CDR3 DNA reads as TGTGCCAGCAGTCGGACAGGGACCACTGAAGCTTTCTTT.

This clonotype was recorded many times. The chain is built from TRBV4-1 and TRBJ1-1; 11 bases line up with TRBD1. Germline assignment: CDR1 MGHRA and CDR2 YSYEKL. Trimming at V came to 2 bases and at J to 5 bases, leaving 7 bases not matched to a gene. This CDR3 is 16 amino acids long. Here the CDR3 DNA reads TGCGCCAGCAGCCAACCGAAAGGGACAGGGGGGACTGAAGCTTTCTTT. Translation: CASSQPKGTGGTEAFF.

This clonotype was counted many times. The V call is TRBV6-5, the J call TRBJ2-2; 12 bases map to TRBD1. CDR3 length: 16 amino acids. The V gene end was trimmed by 2 bases and the J gene end by 7 bases; junction bases not matched to a gene: 5. Germline lookup yields CDR1 MNHEY and CDR2 SVGAGI. CDR3 in DNA: TGTGCCAGCAGTTACGGGACAGGGGGCGTAGGCGGGGAGCTGTTTTTT. It is translated as CASSYGTGGVGGELFF.

This clonotype showed up many times. The CDR3 here is CSARDGRGLNSPLHF. The CDR3 DNA sequence: TGCAGTGCTAGAGATGGGCGGGGGCTAAATTCACCCCTCCACTTT. The V call is TRBV20-1, the J call TRBJ1-6, with D perhaps TRBD1 (6 bases). V lost 0 bases and J 7 bases, leaving 13 bases between the germline ends. Germline-derived CDR1 and CDR2 are DFQATT and SNEGSKA (reference sequence). The CDR3 has 15 amino acids.

Details on this clonotype: This could be a read error, since a much larger clone is one nucleotide away. This rearrangement joins TRBV6-5 to TRBJ2-3, with TRBD2 as a possible D gene (6 bases). CDR3 length equals 17 residues. Germline-derived CDR1 and CDR2 are MNHEY and SVGAGI. The ends were cut back, 5 bases at V and 0 bases at J, with 18 bases in the middle. As DNA, the CDR3 is TGTGCCAGCAGTCACCGCGGGGAGGCAGAGAGCACAGATACGCAGTATTTT. Translation gives CASSHRGEAESTDTQYF.

This clonotype was detected ten times or more. The V call is TRBV5-1, the J call TRBJ2-3; TRBD2 aligns across 8 bases. The germline V gene encodes CDR1 SGHRS and CDR2 YFSETQ. Trimming took 1 base from V and 1 from J; bases not matched to a gene: 2. The CDR3 is 15 amino acids. The CDR3 bases are TGCGCCAGCAGCTTGCAGCGGGGGCGCACAGATACGCAGTATTTT. Its translation: CASSLQRGRTDTQYF. The variable domain in full, with the rest retrieved from reference TRBV5-1 and TRBJ2-3, is KAGVTQTPRYLIKTRGQQVTLSCSPISGHRSVSWYQQTPGQGLQFLFEYFSETQRNKGNFPGRFSGRQFSNSRSEMNVSTLELGDSALYLCASSLQRGRTDTQYFGPGTRLTVL.

The chain is built from TRBV20-1 and TRBJ2-1; 12 bases line up with TRBD2. Germline trimming cut 3 bases from V and 4 bases from J; bases unmatched to any gene: 4. This CDR3 contains 15 residues. Germline assignment: CDR1 DFQATT and CDR2 SNEGSKA (reference sequence). The CDR3 region is CSARKLAGGYNEQFF. For the CDR3, the DNA is TGCAGTGCTAGGAAACTAGCGGGGGGTTACAATGAGCAGTTCTTC.

The chain is built from TRBV4-1 and TRBJ2-1; 10 nucleotides line up with TRBD2. V lost 1 base and J lost 6; bases outside the gene matches: 6. This CDR3 spans 16 amino acids. Germline-derived CDR1 and CDR2 are MGHRA and YSYEKL. Here the CDR3 reads CASSQVSASGGNEQFF. CDR3 sequence (DNA): TGCGCCAGCAGCCAAGTTTCGGCTAGCGGGGGCAATGAGCAGTTCTTC.

V usage is TRBV20-1 and J usage is TRBJ1-2, with unresolved D. V lost 0 bases and J lost 4, with 18 bases in between. The CDR3 consists of 16 residues. Germline-derived CDR1 and CDR2 are DFQATT and SNEGSKA (reference sequence). CDR3 sequence (DNA): TGCAGTGCTAGAGATATTAAGGAGGGTTTAGCCTATGGCTACACCTTC. It specifies CSARDIKEGLAYGYTF.

Details on this clonotype: A clone one base away is much larger, so this may be a read error. The rearrangement uses TRBV7-8 and TRBJ2-1; D may be TRBD1 or TRBD2 (6 bases each). The V end lost 5 bases, the J end lost 0 bases, and 23 bases lay between the germline ends. Germline CDR1 and CDR2: SGHVS and FQNEAQ. CDR3 size: 19 residues. The CDR3 DNA sequence: TGTGCCAGCAGCCGCAGAGGACGCTCCGGAGGGGGCTCCTACAATGAGCAGTTCTTC. The encoded protein is CASSRRGRSGGGSYNEQFF.

This chain links TRBV12-3 or TRBV12-4 with TRBJ2-3; D is perhaps TRBD1 or TRBD2 (6 bases each). The CDR3 loop spans 16 amino acids. V lost 4 bases and J 0 bases, leaving 14 bases between the germline ends. The CDR3 nucleotides read TGTGCCAGCAGTTCCCTACAGGGAGGCAGCACAGATACGCAGTATTTT. Amino acid sequence: CASSSLQGGSTDTQYF.

This clonotype came up many times. The genes are TRBV11-2 and TRBJ1-1; D may be TRBD1 (6 bases). V was clipped by 3 bases and J by 4 bases, with 12 bases between them. This CDR3 region has 14 residues. Germline-derived CDR1 and CDR2 are SGHAT and FQNNGV. The CDR3 reads CASSFPRGGTEAFF. DNA of the CDR3: TGTGCCAGCAGCTTCCCCAGGGGAGGCACTGAAGCTTTCTTT.

V and J are TRBV12-3 or TRBV12-4 and TRBJ2-5, with D tentatively TRBD1 or TRBD2 (5 bases each). The length of the CDR3 is 15 residues. With 0 bases removed from V and 2 bases from J, the gap between germline ends came to 10 bases. Here the CDR3 reads CASSLAGDLQETQYF. For the CDR3, the DNA is TGTGCCAGCAGTTTAGCGGGGGACCTTCAAGAGACCCAGTACTTC.

This clonotype was seen at least ten times. This chain uses TRBV4-1 with TRBJ1-6; D not resolved. Trimming stripped 3 bases from V and 5 bases from J, with 14 bases between. Looked up from germline, CDR1 is MGHRA and CDR2 is YSYEKL. CDR3 length equals 16 residues. CDR3 region: CASSQYKPGNNSPLHF. CDR3 nucleotide sequence: TGCGCCAGCAGCCAGTACAAGCCGGGCAATAATTCACCCCTCCACTTT.